The entry below gives a single T cell receptor (beta chain) sequence along with its context. These data originate in a study of blood T cell repertoires in COVID-19. The overall study: The United States, Italy and Spain supplied acute and convalescent COVID-19 samples. T cells, B-cell-depleted T cells, or PBMCs provided the cDNA or gDNA that served as material.

Authors' analysis steps: Amplification of reference gene primers was used by the study to estimate nucleated cell counts. Libraries were prepared by immunoSEQ multiplex PCR; TCRdb keeps only in-frame clonotypes and omits some of them. That table is the source of V, J and clone size, and D and trimming were worked out from the DNA. The sample lists 150,000 to 200,000 clones, over 75% occurring once. The sample consisted of peripheral blood. The TCR was taken from a man aged 60 to 75 with active or convalescent COVID-19.

DNA for the CDR3: TGTGCCAGTAGTGGGCTAGCGGGAGTAAATGAGCAGTTCTTC. Amino acid sequence: CASSGLAGVNEQFF. The chain combines TRBV19 with TRBJ2-1; 10 bases agree with TRBD2. V was clipped by 5 bases and J by 7 bases; unmatched bases: 5. The CDR3 is 14 residues long. CDR1 is LNHDA, CDR2 SQIVND, per germline (reference sequence). Full variable domain (remainder filled in from reference TRBV19 and TRBJ2-1): DGGITQSPKYLFRKEGQNVTLSCEQNLNHDAMYWYRQDPGQGLRLIYYSQIVNDFQKGDIAEGYSVSREKKESFPLTVTSAQKNPTAFYLCASSGLAGVNEQFFGPGTRLTVL.